The 2 T cell receptor beta chains below come from one sample, sequenced in a study of blood T cell repertoires in COVID-19. The data were produced by immunoSEQ multiplex PCR, yet TCRdb's version contains in-frame clones alone and is incomplete. The sample has a few hundred thousand clones; more than 75% are singletons. Sequenced: peripheral blood. Receptors were obtained from a man between 60 and 75 years old who had recovered from COVID-19.

The chain is built from TRBV7-3 and TRBJ2-3, with D possibly being TRBD2 (6 bases). Trimming removed 3 bases at V and 0 bases at J, with 10 bases between. This CDR3 is 15 amino acids long. The germline V gene has CDR1 SGHTA and CDR2 FQGTGA. CDR3 amino acids: CASSFNSGSTDTQYF. The CDR3 region has the DNA TGTGCCAGCAGCTTTAATAGCGGTAGCACAGATACGCAGTATTTT. Filled out from reference TRBV7-3 and TRBJ2-3, the complete variable domain reads GAGVSQTPSNKVTEKGKYVELRCDPISGHTALYWYRQSLGQGPEFLIYFQGTGAADDSGLPNDRFFAVRPEGSVSTLKIQRTERGDSAVYLCASSFNSGSTDTQYFGPGTRLTVL.

The rearrangement links TRBV5-1 to TRBJ2-2, with D possibly being TRBD2 (6 bases). The CDR3 spans 14 residues. Trimming removed 4 bases at V and 6 bases at J, with 13 bases between. From germline, CDR1 is SGHRS and CDR2 YFSETQ. CDR3 bases: TGCGCCAGCAGCCCCCAAACTAGCTCCGGGGAGCTGTTTTTT. Translating gives CASSPQTSSGELFF.